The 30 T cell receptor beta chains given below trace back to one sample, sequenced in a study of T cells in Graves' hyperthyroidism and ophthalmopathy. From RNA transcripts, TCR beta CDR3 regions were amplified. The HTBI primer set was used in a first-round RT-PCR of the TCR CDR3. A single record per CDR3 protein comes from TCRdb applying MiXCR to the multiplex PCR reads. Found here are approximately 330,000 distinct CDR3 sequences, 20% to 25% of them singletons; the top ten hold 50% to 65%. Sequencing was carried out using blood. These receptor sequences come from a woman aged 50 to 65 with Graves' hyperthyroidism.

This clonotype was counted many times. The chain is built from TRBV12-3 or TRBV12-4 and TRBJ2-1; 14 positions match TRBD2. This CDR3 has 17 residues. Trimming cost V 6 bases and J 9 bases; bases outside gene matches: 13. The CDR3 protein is CASSSYRTGTSGGEQFF. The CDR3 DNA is TGTGCCAGCAGCTCATATAGAACCGGGACTAGCGGGGGTGAGCAGTTCTTC.

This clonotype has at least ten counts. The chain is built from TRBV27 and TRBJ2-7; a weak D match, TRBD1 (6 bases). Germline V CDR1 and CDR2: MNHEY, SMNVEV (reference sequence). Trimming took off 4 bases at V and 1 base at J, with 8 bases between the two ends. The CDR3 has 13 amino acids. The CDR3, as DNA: TGTGCCAGCAGTTCGGGACAATCCTACGAGCAGTACTTC. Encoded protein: CASSSGQSYEQYF.

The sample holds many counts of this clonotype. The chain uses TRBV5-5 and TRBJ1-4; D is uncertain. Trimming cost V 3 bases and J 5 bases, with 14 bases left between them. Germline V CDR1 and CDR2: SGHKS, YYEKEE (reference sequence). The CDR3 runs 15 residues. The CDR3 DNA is TGTGCCAGCAGCTGGAGACGGTCGGGGAATGAAAAACTGTTTTTT. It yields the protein CASSWRRSGNEKLFF. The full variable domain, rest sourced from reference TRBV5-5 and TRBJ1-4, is DAGVTQSPTHLIKTRGQQVTLRCSPISGHKSVSWYQQVLGQGPQFIFQYYEKEERGRGNFPDRFSARQFPNYSSELNVNALLLGDSALYLCASSWRRSGNEKLFFGSGTQLSVL.

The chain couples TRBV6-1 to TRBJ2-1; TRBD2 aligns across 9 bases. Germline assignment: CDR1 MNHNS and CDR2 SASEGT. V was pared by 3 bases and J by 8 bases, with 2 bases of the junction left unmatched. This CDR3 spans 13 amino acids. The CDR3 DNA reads TGTGCCAGCAGTGAGAGGACTAGCGATGAGCAGTTCTTC. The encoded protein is CASSERTSDEQFF.

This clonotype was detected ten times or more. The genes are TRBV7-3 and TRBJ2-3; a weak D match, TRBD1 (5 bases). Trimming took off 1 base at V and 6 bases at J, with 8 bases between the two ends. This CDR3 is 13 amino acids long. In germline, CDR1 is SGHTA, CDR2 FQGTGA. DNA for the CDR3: TGTGCCAGCAGCTTAATGAAGGGGGATACGCAGTATTTT. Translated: CASSLMKGDTQYF.

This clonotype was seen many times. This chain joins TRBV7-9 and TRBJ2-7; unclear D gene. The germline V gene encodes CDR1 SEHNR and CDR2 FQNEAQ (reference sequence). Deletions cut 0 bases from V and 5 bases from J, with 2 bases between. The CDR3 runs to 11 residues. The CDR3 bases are TGTGCCAGCAGCTTAGCGAACGAGCAGTACTTC. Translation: CASSLANEQYF.

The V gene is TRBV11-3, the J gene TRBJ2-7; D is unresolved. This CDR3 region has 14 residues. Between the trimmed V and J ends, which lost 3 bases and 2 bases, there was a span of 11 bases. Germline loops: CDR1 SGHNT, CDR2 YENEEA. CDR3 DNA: TGTGCCAGCAGCTTCCCTGAACTTCCCTACGAGCAGTACTTC. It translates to CASSFPELPYEQYF.

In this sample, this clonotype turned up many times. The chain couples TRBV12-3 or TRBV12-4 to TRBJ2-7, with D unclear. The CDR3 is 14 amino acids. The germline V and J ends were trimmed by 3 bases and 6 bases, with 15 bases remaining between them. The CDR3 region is CASSFGNRGGEQYF. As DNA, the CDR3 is TGTGCCAGCAGTTTCGGAAATAGAGGCGGCGAGCAGTACTTC.

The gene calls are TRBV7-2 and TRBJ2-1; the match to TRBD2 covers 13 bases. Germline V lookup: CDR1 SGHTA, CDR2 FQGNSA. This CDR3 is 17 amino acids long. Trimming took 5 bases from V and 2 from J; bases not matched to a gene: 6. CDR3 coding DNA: TGTGCCAGCAGCCAAACTAGCGGGGGGGGGACCTACAATGAGCAGTTCTTC. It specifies CASSQTSGGGTYNEQFF.

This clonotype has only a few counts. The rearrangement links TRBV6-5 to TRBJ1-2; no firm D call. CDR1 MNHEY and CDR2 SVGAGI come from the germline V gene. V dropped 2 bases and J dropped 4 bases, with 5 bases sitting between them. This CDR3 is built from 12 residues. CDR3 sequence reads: CASSYPAYGYTF. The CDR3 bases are TGTGCCAGCAGTTACCCGGCCTATGGCTACACCTTC.

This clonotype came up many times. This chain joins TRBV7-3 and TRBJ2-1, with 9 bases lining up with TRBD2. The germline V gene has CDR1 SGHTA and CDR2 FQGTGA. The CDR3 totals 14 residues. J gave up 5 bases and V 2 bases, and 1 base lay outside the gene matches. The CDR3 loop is CASSLAGGNNEQFF. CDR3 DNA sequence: TGTGCCAGCAGCTTAGCGGGAGGGAACAATGAGCAGTTCTTC.

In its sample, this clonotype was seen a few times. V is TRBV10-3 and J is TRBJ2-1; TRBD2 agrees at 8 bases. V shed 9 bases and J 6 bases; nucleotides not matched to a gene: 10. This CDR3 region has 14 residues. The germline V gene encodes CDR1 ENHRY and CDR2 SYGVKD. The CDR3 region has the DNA TGTGCCATATATAGCGGGACGGGTGCCAATGAGCAGTTCTTC. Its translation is CAIYSGTGANEQFF.

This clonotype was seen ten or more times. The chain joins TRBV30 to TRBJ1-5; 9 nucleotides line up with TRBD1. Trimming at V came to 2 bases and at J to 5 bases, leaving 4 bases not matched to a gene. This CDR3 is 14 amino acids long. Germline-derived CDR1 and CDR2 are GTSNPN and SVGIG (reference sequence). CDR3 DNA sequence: TGTGCCTGGAGTAAGACAGGGGGGCATCAGCCCCAGCATTTT. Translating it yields CAWSKTGGHQPQHF.

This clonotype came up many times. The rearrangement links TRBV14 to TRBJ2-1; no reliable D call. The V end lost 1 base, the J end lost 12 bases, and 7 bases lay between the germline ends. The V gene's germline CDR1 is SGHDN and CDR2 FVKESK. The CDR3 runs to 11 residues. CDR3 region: CASSQAELQFF. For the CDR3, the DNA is TGTGCCAGCAGCCAAGCGGAGTTGCAGTTCTTC. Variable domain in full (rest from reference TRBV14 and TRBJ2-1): EAGVTQFPSHSVIEKGQTVTLRCDPISGHDNLYWYRRVMGKEIKFLLHFVKESKQDESGMPNNRFLAERTGGTYSTLKVQPAELEDSGVYFCASSQAELQFFGPGTRLTVL.

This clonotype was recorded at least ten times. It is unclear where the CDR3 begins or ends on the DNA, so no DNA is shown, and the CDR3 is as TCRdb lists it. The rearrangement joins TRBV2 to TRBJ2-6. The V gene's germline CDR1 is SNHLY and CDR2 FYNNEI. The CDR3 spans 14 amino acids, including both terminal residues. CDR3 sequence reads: CASSGTFGANVLTF.

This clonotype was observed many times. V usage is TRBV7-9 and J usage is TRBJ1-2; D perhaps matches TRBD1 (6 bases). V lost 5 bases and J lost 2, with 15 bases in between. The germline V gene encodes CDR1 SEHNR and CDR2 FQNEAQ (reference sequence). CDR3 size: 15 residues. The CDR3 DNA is TGTGCCAGCAGCCCCCTCGCAGGGGAAAACTATGGCTACACCTTC. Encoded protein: CASSPLAGENYGYTF.

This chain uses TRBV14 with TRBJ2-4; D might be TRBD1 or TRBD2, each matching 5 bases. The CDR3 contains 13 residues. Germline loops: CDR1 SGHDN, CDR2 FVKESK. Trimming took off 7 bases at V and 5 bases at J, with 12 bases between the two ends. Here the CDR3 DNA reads TGTGCCAGCAATCGTCTGGGGGAAAACATTCAGTACTTC. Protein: CASNRLGENIQYF.

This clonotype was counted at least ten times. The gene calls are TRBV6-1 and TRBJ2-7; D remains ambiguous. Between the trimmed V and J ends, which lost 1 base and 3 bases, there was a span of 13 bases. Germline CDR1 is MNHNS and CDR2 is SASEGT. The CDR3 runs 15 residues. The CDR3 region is CASSEGTHPLYEQYF. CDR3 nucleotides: TGTGCCAGCAGTGAAGGGACCCACCCCCTCTACGAGCAGTACTTC.

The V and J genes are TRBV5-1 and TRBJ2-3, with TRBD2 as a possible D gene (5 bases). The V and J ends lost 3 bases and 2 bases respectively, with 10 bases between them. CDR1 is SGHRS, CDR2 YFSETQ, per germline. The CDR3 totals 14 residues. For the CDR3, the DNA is TGCGCCAGCAGCTACGGGGAAATCACAGATACGCAGTATTTT. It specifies CASSYGEITDTQYF. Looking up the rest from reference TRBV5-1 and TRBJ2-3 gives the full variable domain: KAGVTQTPRYLIKTRGQQVTLSCSPISGHRSVSWYQQTPGQGLQFLFEYFSETQRNKGNFPGRFSGRQFSNSRSEMNVSTLELGDSALYLCASSYGEITDTQYFGPGTRLTVL.

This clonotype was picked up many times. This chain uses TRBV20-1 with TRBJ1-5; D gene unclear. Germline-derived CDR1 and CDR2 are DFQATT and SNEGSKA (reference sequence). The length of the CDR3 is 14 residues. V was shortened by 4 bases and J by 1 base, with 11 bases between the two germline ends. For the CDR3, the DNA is TGCAGTGCTAAGGAACTTAGGAGCAATCAGCCCCAGCATTTT. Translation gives CSAKELRSNQPQHF.

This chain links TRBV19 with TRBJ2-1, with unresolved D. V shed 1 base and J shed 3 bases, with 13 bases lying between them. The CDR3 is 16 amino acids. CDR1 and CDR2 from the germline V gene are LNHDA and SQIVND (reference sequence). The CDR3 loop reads CASSIARSSYYNEQFF. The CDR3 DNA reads TGTGCCAGTAGTATAGCTCGGTCATCTTACTACAATGAGCAGTTCTTC. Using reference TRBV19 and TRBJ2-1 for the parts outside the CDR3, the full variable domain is DGGITQSPKYLFRKEGQNVTLSCEQNLNHDAMYWYRQDPGQGLRLIYYSQIVNDFQKGDIAEGYSVSREKKESFPLTVTSAQKNPTAFYLCASSIARSSYYNEQFFGPGTRLTVL.

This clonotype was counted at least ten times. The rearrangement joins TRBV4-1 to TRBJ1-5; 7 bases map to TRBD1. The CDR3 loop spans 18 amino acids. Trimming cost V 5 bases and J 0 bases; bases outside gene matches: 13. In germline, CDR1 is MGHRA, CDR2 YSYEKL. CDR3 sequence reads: CASSGGYKGADSNQPQHF. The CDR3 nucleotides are TGCGCCAGCAGCGGAGGGTATAAGGGGGCGGATAGCAATCAGCCCCAGCATTTT.

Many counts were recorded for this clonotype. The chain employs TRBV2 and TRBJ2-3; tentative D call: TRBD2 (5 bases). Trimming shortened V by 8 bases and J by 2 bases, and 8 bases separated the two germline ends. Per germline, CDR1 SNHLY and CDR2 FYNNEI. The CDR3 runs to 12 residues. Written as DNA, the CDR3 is TGTGCCAGCTCCCGGGACACAGATACGCAGTATTTT. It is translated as CASSRDTDTQYF.

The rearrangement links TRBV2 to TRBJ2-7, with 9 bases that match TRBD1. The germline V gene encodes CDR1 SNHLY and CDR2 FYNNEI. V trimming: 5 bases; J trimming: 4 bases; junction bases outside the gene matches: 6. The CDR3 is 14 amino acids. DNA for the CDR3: TGTGCCAGCAGTTGGACAGGGGTGATGTACGAGCAGTACTTC. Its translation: CASSWTGVMYEQYF.

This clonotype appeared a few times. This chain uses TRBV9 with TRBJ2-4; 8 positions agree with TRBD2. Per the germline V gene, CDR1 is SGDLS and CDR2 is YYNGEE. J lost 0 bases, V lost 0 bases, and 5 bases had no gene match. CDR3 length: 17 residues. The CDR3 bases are TGTGCCAGCAGCGTAGACGGACTAGCTTTAGCCAAAAACATTCAGTACTTC. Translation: CASSVDGLALAKNIQYF.

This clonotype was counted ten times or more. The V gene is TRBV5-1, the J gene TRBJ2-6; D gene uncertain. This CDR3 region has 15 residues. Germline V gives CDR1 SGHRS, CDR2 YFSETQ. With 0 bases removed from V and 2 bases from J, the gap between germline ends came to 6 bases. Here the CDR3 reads CASSLAQTGANVLTF. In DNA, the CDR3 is TGCGCCAGCAGCTTGGCTCAGACTGGGGCCAACGTCCTGACTTTC.

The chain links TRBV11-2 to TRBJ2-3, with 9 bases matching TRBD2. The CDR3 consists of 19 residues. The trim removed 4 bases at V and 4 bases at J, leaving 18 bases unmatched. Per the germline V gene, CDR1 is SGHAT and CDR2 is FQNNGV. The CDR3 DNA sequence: TGTGCCAGCAGCTCGCCGGGGCTGCTAGCGGGGACAAGCTCAGATACGCAGTATTTT. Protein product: CASSSPGLLAGTSSDTQYF.

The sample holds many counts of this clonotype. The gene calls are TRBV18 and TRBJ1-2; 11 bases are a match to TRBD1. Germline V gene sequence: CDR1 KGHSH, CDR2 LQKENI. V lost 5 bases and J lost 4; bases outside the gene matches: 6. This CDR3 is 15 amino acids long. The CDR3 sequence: CASSTGQGAGYGYTF. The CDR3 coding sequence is TGTGCCAGCTCAACCGGACAGGGGGCTGGCTATGGCTACACCTTC.

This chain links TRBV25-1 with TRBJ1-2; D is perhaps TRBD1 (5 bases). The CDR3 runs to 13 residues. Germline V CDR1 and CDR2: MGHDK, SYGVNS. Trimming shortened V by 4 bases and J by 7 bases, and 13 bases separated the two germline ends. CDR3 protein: CASSGSGKAGYTF. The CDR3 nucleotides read TGTGCCAGCAGTGGTTCAGGGAAGGCTGGCTACACCTTC.

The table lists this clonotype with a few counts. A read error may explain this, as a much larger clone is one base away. In DNA form, the CDR3 reads TGTGCCGGCAGCCGCAGATCATCAAACACAGATACGCAGTATTTT. Its translation is CAGSRRSSNTDTQYF. The chain is built from TRBV4-2 and TRBJ2-3, with D uncertain. Germline CDR1 LGHNA, CDR2 YNFKEQ. CDR3 length equals 15 residues.